Listed below are T cell receptor beta chains from one sample, sequenced in a study of OX40 agonist ivuxolimab in advanced cancers. Profiled with immunoSEQ multiplex PCR; TCRdb holds only in-frame clones, not every one. Among around 77,000 clones listed, nearly 90% were seen once. The specimen comprised CD4+ or CD8+ T cells sorted from blood, sampled in a trial of the OX40 agonist ivuxolimab. These receptor sequences come from an adult with an advanced solid tumor such as melanoma, head and neck, liver or kidney cancer. Each CDR3 is given with its conserved first and last residue. Fields, in order: J gene, D gene, V gene, clone size, CDR3 protein, CDR3 DNA. A D gene is named only where the DNA matches it firmly. Not all rows give a size; the values are once, few, many and, for expanded clones, a class.

TRBJ1-5 . TRBV6-5 . CASRGERSNQPQHF TGTGCCAGCCGAGGGGAGCGGAGCAATCAGCCCCAGCATTTT
TRBJ2-3 . TRBV27 . CASSLSWGNTDTQYF TGTGCCAGCAGTTTATCGTGGGGTAACACAGATACGCAGTATTTT
TRBJ2-3 . TRBV6-5 . CASGDQTQYF TGTGCCAGCGGGGACCAAACGCAGTATTTT
TRBJ2-2 . TRBV28 few CASINPGSSGTGELFF TGTGCCAGCATCAACCCAGGGTCCTCTGGCACCGGGGAGCTGTTTTTT
TRBJ2-5 . TRBV5-1 . CASSLRVGETQYF TGCGCCAGCAGCTTGAGGGTTGGTGAGACCCAGTACTTC
TRBJ1-1 . TRBV5-1 . CASSWNGNTEAFF TGCGCCAGCAGCTGGAACGGGAACACTGAAGCTTTCTTT
TRBJ1-1 . TRBV28 . CASSLRAGTEAFF TGTGCCAGCAGTTTGCGGGCGGGAACTGAAGCTTTCTTT
TRBJ2-2 TRBD2 TRBV6-5 . CASSPPGGGELFF TGTGCCAGCTCCCCCCCGGGGGGCGGGGAGCTGTTTTTT
TRBJ2-1 . TRBV7-5 . CARSLAGTSGGAYNEQFF TGTGCCAGAAGCTTAGCCGGGACTAGCGGGGGGGCCTACAATGAGCAGTTCTTC
TRBJ2-1 . TRBV5-1 . CASSSVSMAYNEQFF TGCGCCAGCAGCTCTGTATCGATGGCCTACAATGAGCAGTTCTTC
TRBJ1-3 . TRBV7-2 . CASSFSGTASSGNTIYF TGTGCCAGCAGCTTCTCCGGGACGGCGAGCTCTGGAAACACCATATATTTT
TRBJ1-4 TRBD1 TRBV18 . CASSPQGGPTNEKLFF TGTGCCAGCTCACCACAAGGGGGCCCAACTAATGAAAAACTGTTTTTT
TRBJ2-7 . TRBV2 once CASSEAPLPYEQYF TGTGCCAGCAGTGAGGCCCCGCTACCTTACGAGCAGTACTTC